This record looks at one T cell receptor beta chain sequence and its context. Germline CDR1 is SGHDN and CDR2 is FVKESK. Trimming removed 3 bases from V and 6 bases from J, with 9 bases in between. The CDR3 has 13 amino acids. Assay used: immunoSEQ multiplex PCR; TCRdb lists only in-frame clones, some missing. The data hold around 92,000 clones, with 95% observed a single time. The data derive from a study of technical replicates of blood from a handful of donors. This sequence joins TRBV14 and TRBJ1-5; D is unclear. The sample consisted of T cells isolated from PBMCs. The sequence derives from a human donor in good health. CDR3: CASSQSSAQPQHF. DNA of the CDR3: TGTGCCAGCAGCCAGAGCTCCGCTCAGCCCCAGCATTTT. Combining the CDR3 with reference TRBV14 and TRBJ1-5 gives the whole variable domain EAGVTQFPSHSVIEKGQTVTLRCDPISGHDNLYWYRRVMGKEIKFLLHFVKESKQDESGMPNNRFLAERTGGTYSTLKVQPAELEDSGVYFCASSQSSAQPQHFGDGTRLSIL.